These T cell receptor beta chains were read from a single sample in a study of regulatory T cells in long-lasting Graves disease. From the multiplex PCR reads, TCRdb called clonotypes with MiXCR, one entry per CDR3 protein. The table includes 680,000 or so distinct CDR3 sequences, less than 20% detected once. Separately, the same data were catalogued under a study of T cells in Graves' hyperthyroidism and ophthalmopathy.

The specimen was peripheral blood mononuclear cells (PBMCs), collected at new diagnosis, from a patient treated with antithyroid drugs. These receptors were obtained from a woman in her 30s with Graves disease. CDR3s include the opening cysteine and the closing phenylalanine or tryptophan. A D gene is named only where the DNA matches it firmly. Clone size is stated in some rows and not others, as once, few, many or a class when expanded.

TRBJ1-6,TRBV3-1,.,few,TGTGCCAGCAGCCAAGAAATAGATAGCTCCTATAATTCACCCCTCCACTTT,CASSQEIDSSYNSPLHF
TRBJ2-4,TRBV27,.,.,TGTGCCAGCAGTTTGACTACGTACCTAGCCAGAAACATTCAGTACTTC,CASSLTTYLARNIQYF
TRBJ1-4,TRBV10-3,.,many,TGTGCCACGCAACCGGCAGCAACTAATGAAAAACTGTTTTTT,CATQPAATNEKLFF
TRBJ1-5,TRBV24-1,.,many,TGTGCCACCAGTGATAACTCTCGGGACTACCAGCCCCAGCATTTT,CATSDNSRDYQPQHF
TRBJ1-2,TRBV9,.,few,TGTGCCAGCAGCCCCGAGGCTACGGCAGACTATGGCTACACCTTC,CASSPEATADYGYTF
TRBJ2-2,TRBV28,.,many,TGTGCCAGCAGCCACTCGGTGGCTGCATCGACCGGGGAGCTGTTTTTT,CASSHSVAASTGELFF
TRBJ2-7,TRBV2,.,many,TGTGCCAGCAGTGAAGGGGACCTGGGGGTCTACGAGCAGTACTTC,CASSEGDLGVYEQYF
TRBJ2-7,TRBV28,TRBD2,many,TGTGCCAGCGGCCTCCCGGGGGTTCTGGGGACTAGCGGAGTATACGAGCAGTACTTC,CASGLPGVLGTSGVYEQYF
TRBJ2-5,TRBV2,.,once,TGTGCCAGCACCCAGGGGCTAGCGGCACAAGAGACCCAGTACTTC,CASTQGLAAQETQYF
TRBJ1-2,TRBV3-1,.,few,TGTGCCAGCAGCCAAGAAGTGGTGCGGTCAGGGCCCTACTATGGCTACACCTTC,CASSQEVVRSGPYYGYTF
TRBJ2-1,TRBV24-1,.,.,TGTGCCACCAGTGATTCAGGGGACGGCGGGATGGAGTTCTTC,CATSDSGDGGMEFF
TRBJ2-7,TRBV19,TRBD2,few,TGTGCCAGTAGTCTAGCGGAGACCTACGAGCAGTACTTC,CASSLAETYEQYF
TRBJ2-7,TRBV29-1,.,.,TGCAGCGTTGAGGCGGTACACTCCTACGAGCAGTACTTC,CSVEAVHSYEQYF
TRBJ2-2,TRBV28,.,many,TGTGCCAGCACCCGAGGGGGGCCGAACACCGGGGAGCTGTTTTTT,CASTRGGPNTGELFF
TRBJ2-7,TRBV29-1,.,.,TGCAGCGTTGAGAGGCACCAACTCCAGTACGAGCAGTACTTC,CSVERHQLQYEQYF
TRBJ1-4,TRBV7-9,.,.,TGTGCCAGCAGTCGTCAGGGAACGGAAAAACTGTTTTTT,CASSRQGTEKLFF
TRBJ1-6,TRBV20-1,TRBD1,.,TGCAGTGCCCCACCCTTGTGGGCTACAGGGGGCGATTCACCCCTCCACTTT,CSAPPLWATGGDSPLHF
TRBJ2-1,TRBV6-2/TRBV6-3,.,many,TGTGCCAGCACCCCTTCCCCTGATGTCTACAATGAGCAGTTCTTC,CASTPSPDVYNEQFF
TRBJ2-1,TRBV29-1,TRBD1,few,TGCAGCGTTGATGATCCTCCACTTGGGGGTGACAGGGGGCCACGGGGAGGCTCCTACAATGAGCAGTTCTTC,CSVDDPPLGGDRGPRGGSYNEQFF
TRBJ1-2,TRBV24-1,TRBD1,.,TGTGCCACCAGTGAATCCGGGACAGGTGAGAAATATGGCTACACCTTC,CATSESGTGEKYGYTF
TRBJ2-7,TRBV5-1,TRBD2,few,TGCGCCAGCAGCTTCACATCACAGACTAGCAGACCCTACGAGCAGTACTTC,CASSFTSQTSRPYEQYF
TRBJ2-7,TRBV10-3,.,.,TGTGCCATCACCGAGCGACTAGTTTACGAGCAGTACTTC,CAITERLVYEQYF
TRBJ1-1,TRBV9,.,many,TGTGCCAGCAGCAACTCTATCAACATGAACACTGAAGCTTTCTTT,CASSNSINMNTEAFF
TRBJ1-2,TRBV7-9,TRBD1,many,TGTGCCAGCAGCCCCCCCGGGACAGTGGATGGCTACACCTTC,CASSPPGTVDGYTF
TRBJ1-3,TRBV19,.,.,TGTGCCAGTAGTGACATAAATCGGGACACCATATATTTT,CASSDINRDTIYF
TRBJ1-5,TRBV7-9,.,many,TGTGCCAGCAGCTTAGCAGGCGTCCTAAATCAGCCCCAGCATTTT,CASSLAGVLNQPQHF
TRBJ2-2,TRBV20-1,TRBD2,.,TGCAGTGCCGAGACCCCGGGACTAGCGAGCACCTACACCGGGGAGCTGTTTTTT,CSAETPGLASTYTGELFF
TRBJ2-1,TRBV4-1,TRBD1,few,TGCGCCAGCAGCCCAACAGGGGGGAGGTACAATGAGCAGTTCTTC,CASSPTGGRYNEQFF
TRBJ2-1,TRBV19,.,.,TGTGCCACCTCCTATCCCCCCCAAGTCAATGAGCAGTTCTTC,CATSYPPQVNEQFF
TRBJ1-1,TRBV2,.,many,TGTGCCAGCAGGGACCAAGGAATGAACACTGAAGCTTTCTTT,CASRDQGMNTEAFF
TRBJ2-3,TRBV9,.,.,TGTGCCAGCAGCGTAGGGTCCCAAGCAACAGATACGCAGTATTTT,CASSVGSQATDTQYF
TRBJ2-6,TRBV18,.,.,TGTGCCAGCTCACCCCGAGCGGTGAGCTCTGGGGCCAACGTCCTGACTTTC,CASSPRAVSSGANVLTF
TRBJ2-5,TRBV28,.,many,TGTGCCAGCAGTTTTGAAACTGAACAAGAGACCCAGTACTTC,CASSFETEQETQYF
TRBJ2-2,TRBV4-2,.,.,TGTGCCAGCAGCCCGCCCGACAGGAGACGCACCGGGGAGCTGTTTTTT,CASSPPDRRRTGELFF
TRBJ1-6,TRBV28,.,many,TGTGCCAGCAGTCCGAACCGGGCCGTAAATTCACCCCTCCACTTT,CASSPNRAVNSPLHF
TRBJ1-4,TRBV6-2/TRBV6-3,TRBD1,.,TGTGCCAGCAGCCCCTATCAGGGGGCTGGGACTAATGAAAAACTGTTTTTT,CASSPYQGAGTNEKLFF
TRBJ2-7,TRBV29-1,.,.,TGCAGCGTCCAGGGGGGCTTCCACGAGCAGTACTTC,CSVQGGFHEQYF
TRBJ1-1,TRBV18,.,.,TGTGCCAGCTCACCTGGGGGAGTTGGGGCTGAAGCTTTCTTT,CASSPGGVGAEAFF
TRBJ1-1,TRBV30,TRBD1,many,TGTGCCTGGAGTACAGGGGACGTCACTGAAGCTTTCTTT,CAWSTGDVTEAFF
TRBJ2-1,TRBV15,TRBD2,.,TGTGCCACCAGCAGGGGACTAGCGGGAGGTCTTGAGCAGTTCTTC,CATSRGLAGGLEQFF
TRBJ1-2,TRBV25-1,.,.,TGTGCCAGCAATGAATATATAGGGGGGTATGGCTACACCTTC,CASNEYIGGYGYTF
TRBJ2-5,TRBV6-2/TRBV6-3,TRBD1,many,TGTGCCAGCAAGATATACGGGACAGGGGTTTCCGTCCAGTACTTC,CASKIYGTGVSVQYF
TRBJ2-5,TRBV28,TRBD1,many,TGTGCCAGCAGTTGGCGGGACAGGGATCCAGAGACCCAGTACTTC,CASSWRDRDPETQYF
TRBJ2-5,TRBV20-1,TRBD1,many,TGCAGTGCTTCCGGGACAGGGTGGGAGGAGACCCAGTACTTC,CSASGTGWEETQYF
TRBJ2-2,TRBV25-1,.,.,TGTGCCAGCAGTGAATATGGGGGCACCGGGGAGCTGTTTTTT,CASSEYGGTGELFF
TRBJ1-3,TRBV12-3/TRBV12-4,TRBD1,many,TGTGCCAGCAGCCACAGGGGTGGAAACACCATATATTTT,CASSHRGGNTIYF
TRBJ2-3,TRBV24-1,.,.,TGTGCCACCAGTGACGTGGGTAGCGGAGACACAGATACGCAGTATTTT,CATSDVGSGDTDTQYF
TRBJ2-1,TRBV29-1,TRBD1,many,TGCAGCCTTCGACAGGGAACCTACAATGAGCAGTTCTTC,CSLRQGTYNEQFF
TRBJ2-1,TRBV3-1,.,.,TGTGCCAGCAGCCAAGAGTACTGGAATGAGCAGTTCTTC,CASSQEYWNEQFF
TRBJ2-7,TRBV2,.,many,TGTGCCAGCATAGGTCTCCTATTGGACAGCTACGAGCAGTACTTC,CASIGLLLDSYEQYF
TRBJ2-6,TRBV7-3,TRBD2,.,TGTGCCAGCAGCTCAGGACTAGCGGGAGTTTCTGGGGCCAACGTCCTGACTTTC,CASSSGLAGVSGANVLTF
TRBJ1-2,TRBV30,TRBD1,.,TGTGCCTGGAGTGTTCCCTCCAGGGGGATAGAGGGCTACACCTTC,CAWSVPSRGIEGYTF
TRBJ2-7,TRBV28,TRBD1,many,TGTGCCAGCACCACACAGGGGTACGAGCAGTACTTC,CASTTQGYEQYF
TRBJ1-2,TRBV6-2/TRBV6-3,.,few,TGTGCCAGCGGTTTGTCGGCTATTAACTATGGCTACACCTTC,CASGLSAINYGYTF
TRBJ1-5,TRBV24-1,.,few,TGTGCCACCAGTGATTTAGGCAGGGCTGATCAGCCCCAGCATTTT,CATSDLGRADQPQHF
TRBJ2-1,TRBV6-1,TRBD2,few,TGTGCCAGCAGTCCCCGTCCTAGCGGGGTTAGCTCCTACAATGAGCAGTTCTTC,CASSPRPSGVSSYNEQFF
TRBJ2-2,TRBV7-3,TRBD2,many,TGTGCCAGCAGCCCGGGACTAGCGGGATCCGGGAGGGAGCTGTTTTTT,CASSPGLAGSGRELFF
TRBJ2-3,TRBV9,.,few,TGTGCCAGCAGCGCTACATACGATACGCAGTATTTT,CASSATYDTQYF
TRBJ1-5,TRBV2,TRBD1,many,TGTGCCAGCAGGACCGGGACAGGGGGGCAGCCCCAGCATTTT,CASRTGTGGQPQHF
TRBJ2-1,TRBV6-1,TRBD2,few,TGTGCCAGCAGCCGGGACTACGACAATGAGCAGTTCTTC,CASSRDYDNEQFF